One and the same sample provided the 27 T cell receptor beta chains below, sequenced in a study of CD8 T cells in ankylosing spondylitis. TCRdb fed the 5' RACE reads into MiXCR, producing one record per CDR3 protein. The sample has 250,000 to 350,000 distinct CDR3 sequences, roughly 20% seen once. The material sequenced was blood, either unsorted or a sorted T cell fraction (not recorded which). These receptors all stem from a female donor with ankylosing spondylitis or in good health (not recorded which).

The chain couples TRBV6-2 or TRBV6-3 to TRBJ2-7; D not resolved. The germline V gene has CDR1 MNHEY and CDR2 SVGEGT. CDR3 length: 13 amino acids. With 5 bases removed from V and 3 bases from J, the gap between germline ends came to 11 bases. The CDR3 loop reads CASSMGGFYEQYF. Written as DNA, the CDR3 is TGTGCCAGCAGTATGGGTGGCTTCTACGAGCAGTACTTC.

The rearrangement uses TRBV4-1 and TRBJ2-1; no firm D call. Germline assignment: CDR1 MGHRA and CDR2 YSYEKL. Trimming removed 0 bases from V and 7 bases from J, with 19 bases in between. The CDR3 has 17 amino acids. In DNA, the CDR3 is TGCGCCAGCAGCCAAGATCTCCACCGGTTAGCCTCAAATGAGCAGTTCTTC. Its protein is CASSQDLHRLASNEQFF.

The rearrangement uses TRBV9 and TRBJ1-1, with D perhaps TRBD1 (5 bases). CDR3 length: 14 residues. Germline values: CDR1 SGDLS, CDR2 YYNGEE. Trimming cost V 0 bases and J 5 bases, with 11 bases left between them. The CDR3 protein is CASSVGGMDTEAFF. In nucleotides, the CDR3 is TGTGCCAGCAGCGTAGGGGGGATGGATACTGAAGCTTTCTTT.

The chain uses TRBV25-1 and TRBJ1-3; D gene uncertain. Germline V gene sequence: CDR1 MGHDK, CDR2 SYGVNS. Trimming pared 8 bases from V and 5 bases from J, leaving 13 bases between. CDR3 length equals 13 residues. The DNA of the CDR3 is TGTGCCAGCCGTGGAGATGAAAGAAACACCATATATTTT. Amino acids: CASRGDERNTIYF.

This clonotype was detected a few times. Here the CDR3 reads CSVRLGIFYGYTF. The CDR3 DNA is TGCAGCGTTCGATTGGGGATTTTCTATGGCTACACCTTC. The rearrangement joins TRBV29-1 to TRBJ1-2; D is uncertain. Germline assignment: CDR1 SQVTM and CDR2 ANQGSEA. The CDR3 has 13 residues. The germline V and J ends were trimmed by 5 bases and 4 bases, with 14 bases remaining between them.

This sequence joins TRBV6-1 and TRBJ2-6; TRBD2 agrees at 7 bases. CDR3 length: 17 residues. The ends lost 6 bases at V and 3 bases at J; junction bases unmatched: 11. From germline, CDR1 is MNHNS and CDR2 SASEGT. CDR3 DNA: TGTGCCAGCAGCCCCGGGGAGGGGATGAGTGGGGCCAACGTCCTGACTTTC. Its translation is CASSPGEGMSGANVLTF.

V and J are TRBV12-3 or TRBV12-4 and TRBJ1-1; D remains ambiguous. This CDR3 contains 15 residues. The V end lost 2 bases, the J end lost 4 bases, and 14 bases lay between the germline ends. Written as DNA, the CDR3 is TGTGCCAGCAGTTTATCCGGAATTGAACGCACTGAAGCTTTCTTT. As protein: CASSLSGIERTEAFF.

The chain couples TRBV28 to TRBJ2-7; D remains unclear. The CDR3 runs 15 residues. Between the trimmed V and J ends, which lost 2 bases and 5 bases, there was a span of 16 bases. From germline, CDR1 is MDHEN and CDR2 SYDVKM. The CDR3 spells CASSLGLLGRNEQYF. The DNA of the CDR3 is TGTGCCAGCAGTTTAGGTCTGTTAGGGCGAAACGAGCAGTACTTC. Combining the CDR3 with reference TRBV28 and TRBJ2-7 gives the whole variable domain DVKVTQSSRYLVKRTGEKVFLECVQDMDHENMFWYRQDPGLGLRLIYFSYDVKMKEKGDIPEGYSVSREKKERFSLILESASTNQTSMYLCASSLGLLGRNEQYFGPGTRLTVT.

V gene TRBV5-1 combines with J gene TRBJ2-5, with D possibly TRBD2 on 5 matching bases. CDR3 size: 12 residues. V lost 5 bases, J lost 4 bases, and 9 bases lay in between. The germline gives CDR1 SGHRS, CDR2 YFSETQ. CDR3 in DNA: TGCGCCAGCAGACAAGGGAGAGAGACCCAGTACTTC. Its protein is CASRQGRETQYF.

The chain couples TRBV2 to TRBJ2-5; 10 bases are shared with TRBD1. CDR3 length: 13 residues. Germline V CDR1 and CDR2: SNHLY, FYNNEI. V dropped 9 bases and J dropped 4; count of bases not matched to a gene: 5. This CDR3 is CASLRDRGETQYF. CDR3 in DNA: TGTGCCAGTCTCCGGGACAGGGGAGAGACCCAGTACTTC.

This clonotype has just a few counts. The CDR3 loop reads CASTGGFGPQHF. CDR3 nucleotide sequence: TGTGCCAGCACCGGGGGGTTTGGGCCCCAGCATTTT. The chain recombines TRBV12-3 or TRBV12-4 with TRBJ1-5; tentatively, D is TRBD1 (5 bases). V was pared by 7 bases and J by 9 bases, with 13 bases between. This CDR3 spans 12 amino acids.

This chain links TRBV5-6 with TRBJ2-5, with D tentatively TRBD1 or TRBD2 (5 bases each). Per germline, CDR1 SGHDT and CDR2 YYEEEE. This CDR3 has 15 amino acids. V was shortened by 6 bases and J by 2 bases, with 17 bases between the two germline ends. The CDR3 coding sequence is TGTGCCAGCACCACACTTGGGACGATGCAAGAGACCCAGTACTTC. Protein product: CASTTLGTMQETQYF.

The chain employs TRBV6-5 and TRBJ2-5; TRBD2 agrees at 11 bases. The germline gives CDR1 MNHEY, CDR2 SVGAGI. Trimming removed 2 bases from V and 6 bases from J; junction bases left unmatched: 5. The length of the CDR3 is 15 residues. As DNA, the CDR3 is TGTGCCAGCAGTTACACCAGACTAGCGGGGCAGACCCAGTACTTC. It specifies CASSYTRLAGQTQYF.

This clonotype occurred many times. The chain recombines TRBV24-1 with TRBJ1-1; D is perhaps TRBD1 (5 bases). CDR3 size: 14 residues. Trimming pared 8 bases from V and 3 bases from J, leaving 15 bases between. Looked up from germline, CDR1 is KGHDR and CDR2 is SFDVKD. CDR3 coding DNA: TGTGCCACCAACCCCCTAGGGGAGGACACTGAAGCTTTCTTT. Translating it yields CATNPLGEDTEAFF.

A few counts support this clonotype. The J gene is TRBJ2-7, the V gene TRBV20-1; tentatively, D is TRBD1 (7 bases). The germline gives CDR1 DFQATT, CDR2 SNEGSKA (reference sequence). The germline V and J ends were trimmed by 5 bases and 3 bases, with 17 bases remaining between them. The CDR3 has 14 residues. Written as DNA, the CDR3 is TGCAGTGCTCCCAACCCCCAGGGGGGCTACGAGCAGTACTTC. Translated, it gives CSAPNPQGGYEQYF.

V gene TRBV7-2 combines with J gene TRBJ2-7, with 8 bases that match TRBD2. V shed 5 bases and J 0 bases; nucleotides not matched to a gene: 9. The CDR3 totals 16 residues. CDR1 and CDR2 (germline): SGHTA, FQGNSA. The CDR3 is CASSIVAGWSSYEQYF. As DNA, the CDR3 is TGTGCCAGCAGCATAGTAGCGGGGTGGAGCTCCTACGAGCAGTACTTC. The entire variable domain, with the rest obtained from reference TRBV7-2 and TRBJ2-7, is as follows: GAGVSQSPSNKVTEKGKDVELRCDPISGHTALYWYRQSLGQGLEFLIYFQGNSAPDKSGLPSDRFSAERTGGSVSTLTIQRTQQEDSAVYLCASSIVAGWSSYEQYFGPGTRLTVT.

This chain's CDR3 is CAIRGDRGRTDTQYF. CDR3 DNA: TGTGCCATCAGAGGGGACAGGGGACGGACAGATACGCAGTATTTT. V and J are TRBV10-3 and TRBJ2-3; 10 nucleotides match TRBD1. The CDR3 runs 15 residues. Germline trimming cut 6 bases from V and 3 bases from J; bases unmatched to any gene: 6. In germline, CDR1 is ENHRY, CDR2 SYGVKD.

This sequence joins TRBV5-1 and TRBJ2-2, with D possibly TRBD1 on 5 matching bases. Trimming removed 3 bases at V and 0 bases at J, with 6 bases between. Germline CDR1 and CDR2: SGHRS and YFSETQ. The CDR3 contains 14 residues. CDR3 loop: CASSSDTNTGELFF. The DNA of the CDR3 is TGCGCCAGCAGCTCGGACACGAACACCGGGGAGCTGTTTTTT.

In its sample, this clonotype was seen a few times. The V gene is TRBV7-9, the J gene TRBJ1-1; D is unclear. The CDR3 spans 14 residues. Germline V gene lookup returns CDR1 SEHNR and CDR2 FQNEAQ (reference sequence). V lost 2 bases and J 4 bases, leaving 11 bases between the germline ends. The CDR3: CASSLSPTSTEAFF. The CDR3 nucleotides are TGTGCCAGCAGCTTATCCCCCACGTCCACTGAAGCTTTCTTT.

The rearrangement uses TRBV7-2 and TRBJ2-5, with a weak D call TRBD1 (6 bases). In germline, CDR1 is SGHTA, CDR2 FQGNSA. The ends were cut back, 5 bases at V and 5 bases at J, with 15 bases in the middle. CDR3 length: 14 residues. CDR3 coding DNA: TGTGCCAGCAGCCATCGGACAGATGGGGAGACCCAGTACTTC. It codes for CASSHRTDGETQYF.

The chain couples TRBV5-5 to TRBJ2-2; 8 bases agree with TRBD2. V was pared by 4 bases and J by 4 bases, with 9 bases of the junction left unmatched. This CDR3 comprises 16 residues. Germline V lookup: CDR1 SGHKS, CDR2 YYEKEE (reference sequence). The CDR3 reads CASSPLRAGGTGELFF. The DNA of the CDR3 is TGTGCCAGCAGCCCACTTCGGGCGGGAGGCACCGGGGAGCTGTTTTTT.

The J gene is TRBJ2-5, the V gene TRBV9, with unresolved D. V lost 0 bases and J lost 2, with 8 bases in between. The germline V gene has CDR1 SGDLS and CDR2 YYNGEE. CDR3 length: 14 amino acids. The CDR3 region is CASSVGPAQETQYF. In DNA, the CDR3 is TGTGCCAGCAGCGTAGGGCCCGCACAAGAGACCCAGTACTTC. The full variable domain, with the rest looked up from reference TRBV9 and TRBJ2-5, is DSGVTQTPKHLITATGQRVTLRCSPRSGDLSVYWYQQSLDQGLQFLIQYYNGEERAKGNILERFSAQQFPDLHSELNLSSLELGDSALYFCASSVGPAQETQYFGPGTRLLVL.

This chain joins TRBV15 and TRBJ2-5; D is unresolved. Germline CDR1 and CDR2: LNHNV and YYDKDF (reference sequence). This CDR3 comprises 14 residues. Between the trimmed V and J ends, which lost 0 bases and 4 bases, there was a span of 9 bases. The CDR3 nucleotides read TGTGCCACCAGCAGAGATCGATCGGTAGAGACCCAGTACTTC. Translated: CATSRDRSVETQYF.

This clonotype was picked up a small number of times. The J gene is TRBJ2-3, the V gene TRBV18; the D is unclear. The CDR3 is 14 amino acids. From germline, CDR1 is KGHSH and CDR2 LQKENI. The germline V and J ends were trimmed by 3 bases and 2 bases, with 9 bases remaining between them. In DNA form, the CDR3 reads TGTGCCAGCTCACCCCCGACGCTCACAGATACGCAGTATTTT. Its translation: CASSPPTLTDTQYF.

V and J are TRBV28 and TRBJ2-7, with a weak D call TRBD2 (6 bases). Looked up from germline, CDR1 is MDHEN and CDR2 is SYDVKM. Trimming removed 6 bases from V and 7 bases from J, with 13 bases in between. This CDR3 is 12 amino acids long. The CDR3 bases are TGTGCCAGCAGCAGGACTACCCCGGAGCAGTACTTC. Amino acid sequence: CASSRTTPEQYF.

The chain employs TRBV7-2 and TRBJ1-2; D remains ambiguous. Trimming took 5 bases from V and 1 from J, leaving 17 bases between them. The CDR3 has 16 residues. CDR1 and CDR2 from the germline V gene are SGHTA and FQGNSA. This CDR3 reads CASSDQKGTLNYGYTF. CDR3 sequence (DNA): TGTGCCAGCAGCGACCAGAAAGGCACCCTTAACTATGGCTACACCTTC.

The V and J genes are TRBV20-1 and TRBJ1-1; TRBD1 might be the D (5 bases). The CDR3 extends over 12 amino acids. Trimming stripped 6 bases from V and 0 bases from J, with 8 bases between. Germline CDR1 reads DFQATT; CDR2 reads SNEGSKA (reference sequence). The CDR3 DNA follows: TGCAGTGCGGTGGGGCTGAACACTGAAGCTTTCTTT. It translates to CSAVGLNTEAFF.